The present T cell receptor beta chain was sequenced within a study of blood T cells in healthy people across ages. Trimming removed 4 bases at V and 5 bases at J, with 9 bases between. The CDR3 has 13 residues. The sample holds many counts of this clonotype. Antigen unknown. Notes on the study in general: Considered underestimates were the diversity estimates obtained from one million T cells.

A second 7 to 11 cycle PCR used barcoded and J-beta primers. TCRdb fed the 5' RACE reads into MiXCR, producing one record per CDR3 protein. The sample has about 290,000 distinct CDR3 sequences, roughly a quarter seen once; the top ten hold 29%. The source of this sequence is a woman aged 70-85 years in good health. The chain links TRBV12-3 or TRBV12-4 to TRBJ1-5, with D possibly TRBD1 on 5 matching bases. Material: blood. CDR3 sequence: CASSWGEDQPQHF. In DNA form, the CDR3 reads TGTGCCAGCAGTTGGGGGGAGGATCAGCCCCAGCATTTT.